The 27 T cell receptor beta chains in this list originate from one sample, sequenced in a study of read filtering for tumor transcriptome and immune sequencing. This library used around 400 ng RNA and molecular barcoded adaptors spanning alpha/delta and beta/gamma chains. TCRdb itself ran the reads through MiXCR, one entry per CDR3 protein. This table holds some 50,000 distinct CDR3 sequences, 15% to 20% found once. The sequencing input was a population of CD138-negative cells sorted from bone marrow. The receptors here all came from a donor at least 40 years old with multiple myeloma.

Ten or more counts support this clonotype. The CDR3 reads CASSLSTSIHEQFF. CDR3 bases: TGTGCCAGCAGTTTATCGACTAGCATCCATGAGCAGTTCTTC. The genes are TRBV27 and TRBJ2-1, with 7 bases lining up with TRBD2. The germline gives CDR1 MNHEY, CDR2 SMNVEV (reference sequence). The ends lost 0 bases at V and 8 bases at J; junction bases unmatched: 4. CDR3 length equals 14 residues.

This clonotype was observed at least ten times. The chain employs TRBV3-1 and TRBJ2-3; D gene ambiguous. The germline gives CDR1 LGHDT, CDR2 YNNKEL (reference sequence). V was shortened by 1 base and J by 3 bases, with 11 bases between the two germline ends. CDR3 size: 15 residues. DNA of the CDR3: TGTGCCAGCAGCCAAGCTGGCTATGCAACAGATACGCAGTATTTT. Amino acid sequence: CASSQAGYATDTQYF.

Details on this clonotype: This could be a read error, since a much larger clone is one nucleotide away. CDR3 coding DNA: TGTGCCAGCGCCCCAGTCGGACAGGGGAAGGGGAAGGCCGCCGGGGAGCTGTTTTTT. Protein: CASAPVGQGKGKAAGELFF. V gene TRBV6-5 combines with J gene TRBJ2-2; 9 bases are a match to TRBD1. Germline V lookup: CDR1 MNHEY, CDR2 SVGAGI. This CDR3 has 19 residues. With 8 bases clipped from V and 6 bases from J, the junction kept 22 bases outside the gene matches.

This clonotype was seen ten or more times. The J gene is TRBJ2-7, the V gene TRBV6-2 or TRBV6-3; TRBD2 matches at 11 bases. The J segment lost 3 bases and the V segment lost 3 bases, leaving 10 bases of the junction unmatched. Per the germline V gene, CDR1 is MNHEY and CDR2 is SVGEGT. The CDR3 spans 17 residues. The CDR3 protein is CASSYSPGTSGHYEQYF. The CDR3 region has the DNA TGTGCCAGCAGTTATTCCCCCGGGACTAGCGGACACTACGAGCAGTACTTC.

The chain uses TRBV18 and TRBJ1-1; 12 bases match TRBD1. In germline, CDR1 is KGHSH, CDR2 LQKENI. Trimming took 3 bases from V and 7 from J; bases not matched to a gene: 6. The CDR3 length is 15 residues. The CDR3 sequence is CASSPSGTGGFEAFF. In DNA, the CDR3 is TGTGCCAGCTCACCCTCCGGGACAGGGGGCTTTGAAGCTTTCTTT.

This clonotype showed up just a few times. A clone one base away is much larger, so this may be a read error. This chain connects TRBV3-1 to TRBJ2-7; either TRBD1 or TRBD2 may fit D (5 bases each). The germline V gene encodes CDR1 LGHDT and CDR2 YNNKEL (reference sequence). Deletions cut 4 bases from V and 3 bases from J, with 13 bases between. The CDR3 length is 14 residues. This CDR3 is CASSPRGPSYEQYF. The CDR3 bases are TGTGCCAGCAGCCCTCGGGGACCGAGCTACGAGCAGTACTTC.

This clonotype was observed many times. The rearrangement joins TRBV2 to TRBJ2-3; the match to TRBD2 covers 8 bases. The germline V gene encodes CDR1 SNHLY and CDR2 FYNNEI. CDR3 length: 13 amino acids. The junction had 4 bases not matched to a gene; V was cut back by 8 bases and J by 3 bases. The CDR3 DNA is TGTGCCAGCCTTGCTAGCGGGACAGATACGCAGTATTTT. Protein product: CASLASGTDTQYF.

This clonotype was observed many times. The chain combines TRBV12-3 or TRBV12-4 with TRBJ2-5; a possible D gene is TRBD1 (5 bases). V lost 3 bases, J lost 4 bases, and 15 bases lay in between. The CDR3 consists of 15 residues. This chain's CDR3 is CASSFTRQSSETQYF. In nucleotides, the CDR3 is TGTGCCAGCAGTTTTACGAGACAGTCGTCAGAGACCCAGTACTTC.

This clonotype was found many times. The chain recombines TRBV27 with TRBJ2-1; D is unresolved. V lost 0 bases and J 5 bases, leaving 8 bases between the germline ends. The CDR3 consists of 14 residues. Germline CDR1 reads MNHEY; CDR2 reads SMNVEV (reference sequence). The CDR3 DNA reads TGTGCCAGCAGTTTATCCCCCGCAGACAATGAGCAGTTCTTC. Its translation is CASSLSPADNEQFF.

As regards this clonotype: This may come from a read error, since a much larger clone is one base off. The genes are TRBV29-1 and TRBJ1-2; weak D call: TRBD1 (6 bases). V dropped 5 bases and J dropped 5 bases, with 15 bases sitting between them. CDR3 length: 13 residues. Germline loops: CDR1 SQVTM, CDR2 ANQGSEA. The CDR3 region is CSVPFGTHYGYTF. The CDR3 nucleotides are TGCAGCGTTCCCTTCGGGACACATTATGGCTACACCTTC.

The gene calls are TRBV12-3 or TRBV12-4 and TRBJ1-1; no definite D call. The CDR3 is 14 amino acids. V lost 3 bases, J lost 2 bases, and 10 bases lay in between. DNA of the CDR3: TGTGCCAGCAGTTTTTCGACATTTAACACTGAAGCTTTCTTT. Translation gives CASSFSTFNTEAFF.

Many counts were recorded for this clonotype. The gene calls are TRBV12-3 or TRBV12-4 and TRBJ2-7; D may be TRBD2 (5 bases). The CDR3 totals 14 residues. With 6 bases removed from V and 2 bases from J, the gap between germline ends came to 14 bases. The CDR3: CASSSDSWPYEQYF. The CDR3 bases are TGTGCCAGCAGCTCGGACTCCTGGCCCTACGAGCAGTACTTC.

In this sample, this clonotype turned up many times. Written as DNA, the CDR3 is TGTGCCAGCAGCGGACAGGAAGGCGAGCAGTACTTC. The encoded protein is CASSGQEGEQYF. The V call is TRBV11-3, the J call TRBJ2-7; 7 bases are shared with TRBD1. V lost 5 bases, J lost 6 bases, and 4 bases stayed unmatched. The length of the CDR3 is 12 residues. CDR1 and CDR2 (germline): SGHNT, YENEEA.

In its sample, this clonotype was seen many times. The CDR3: CSARDQVGGKPYF. CDR3 in DNA: TGCAGTGCTAGAGATCAAGTGGGAGGGAAGCCGTACTTC. The chain couples TRBV20-1 to TRBJ2-7, with TRBD2 identical over 7 bases. After removal of 0 bases from V and 12 bases from J, the junction contained 11 bases not matched to a gene. Germline V lookup: CDR1 DFQATT, CDR2 SNEGSKA (reference sequence). The CDR3 extends over 13 amino acids.

There are many counts of this clonotype. The genes are TRBV5-1 and TRBJ2-2; D uncertain. CDR1 and CDR2 from the germline V gene are SGHRS and YFSETQ. The germline V and J ends were trimmed by 4 bases and 1 base, with 11 bases remaining between them. The CDR3 has 15 amino acids. The DNA for the CDR3 is TGCGCCAGCAGCCGAAACGACGAGAACACCGGGGAGCTGTTTTTT. It specifies CASSRNDENTGELFF.

This clonotype has more than one count but fewer than ten. The chain carries TRBV19 and TRBJ1-5, with D uncertain. From germline, CDR1 is LNHDA and CDR2 SQIVND (reference sequence). The CDR3 is made up of 13 amino acids. Trimming took off 5 bases at V and 4 bases at J, with 9 bases between the two ends. CDR3 nucleotides: TGTGCCAGTAGTCCCCAACAAAATCAGCCCCAGCATTTT. This encodes CASSPQQNQPQHF.

This clonotype was detected ten times or more. This chain joins TRBV27 and TRBJ1-1; D remains ambiguous. The CDR3 spans 13 residues. V was shortened by 4 bases and J by 1 base, with 7 bases between the two germline ends. CDR1 MNHEY and CDR2 SMNVEV come from the germline V gene (reference sequence). CDR3 DNA sequence: TGTGCCAGCAGTTCCCAGGCGAACACTGAAGCTTTCTTT. Residues: CASSSQANTEAFF.

This clonotype has a count of ten or more. The rearrangement uses TRBV27 and TRBJ2-1; 10 nucleotides match TRBD2. Losses at the gene ends were 6 bases for V and 3 bases for J; bases not matched to a gene: 2. The CDR3 is 14 residues long. Germline CDR1 MNHEY, CDR2 SMNVEV (reference sequence). The CDR3 DNA follows: TGTGCCAGCAGGAGGACTAGCGGCTACAATGAGCAGTTCTTC. As protein: CASRRTSGYNEQFF.

This clonotype was counted ten times or more. Compared with germline, one end of the junction differs, possibly owing to a read error. As DNA, the CDR3 is TGCAGCGTTTTTGGCGCAGATATGCAGTATTTT. Translated: CSVFGADMQYF. The genes are TRBV29-1 and TRBJ2-3; D unresolved. This CDR3 is built from 11 residues. Germline V gives CDR1 SQVTM, CDR2 ANQGSEA.

This clonotype was picked up many times. The chain has TRBV20-1 and TRBJ2-3, with 9 bases matching TRBD2. The J segment lost 2 bases and the V segment lost 0 bases, leaving 9 bases of the junction unmatched. The CDR3 is made up of 17 amino acids. Germline V gene sequence: CDR1 DFQATT, CDR2 SNEGSKA (reference sequence). The CDR3 DNA follows: TGCAGTGCTAGAGATCGGCGAGCGGGAGGCCTCACAGATACGCAGTATTTT. Residues: CSARDRRAGGLTDTQYF.

The sample holds many counts of this clonotype. V usage is TRBV4-1 and J usage is TRBJ1-1, with 9 bases matching TRBD1. CDR3 length: 16 amino acids. The ends lost 1 base at V and 1 base at J; junction bases unmatched: 4. Germline CDR1 is MGHRA and CDR2 is YSYEKL. CDR3 nucleotide sequence: TGCGCCAGCAGCCAAGGCCCACAGGGGGCGAACACTGAAGCTTTCTTT. Its protein product is CASSQGPQGANTEAFF.

This clonotype occurred a few times. The chain is built from TRBV30 and TRBJ2-5; 11 bases match TRBD2. This CDR3 has 16 amino acids. Germline values: CDR1 GTSNPN, CDR2 SVGIG (reference sequence). Trimming removed 0 bases from V and 4 bases from J; junction bases left unmatched: 7. The CDR3 spells CAWSVRSLAGGETQYF. The CDR3 coding sequence is TGTGCCTGGAGTGTAAGGTCCCTAGCGGGAGGAGAGACCCAGTACTTC. The complete variable domain, with remaining parts taken from reference TRBV30 and TRBJ2-5, reads SQTIHQWPATLVQPVGSPLSLECTVEGTSNPNLYWYRQAAGRGLQLLFYSVGIGQISSEVPQNLSASRPQDRQFILSSKKLLLSDSGFYLCAWSVRSLAGGETQYFGPGTRLLVL.

This clonotype was seen ten or more times. The chain uses TRBV10-3 and TRBJ1-1; the D is unclear. With 4 bases removed from V and 2 bases from J, the gap between germline ends came to 8 bases. The CDR3 is made up of 13 amino acids. Germline CDR1 is ENHRY and CDR2 is SYGVKD. CDR3 residues: CAISGADNTEAFF. The DNA of the CDR3 is TGTGCCATCAGTGGGGCCGATAACACTGAAGCTTTCTTT.

This chain links TRBV2 with TRBJ2-7, with D perhaps matching TRBD2 (6 bases). CDR3 length: 15 residues. Trimming removed 6 bases at V and 6 bases at J, with 21 bases between. CDR1 is SNHLY, CDR2 FYNNEI, per germline. DNA for the CDR3: TGTGCCAGCAGCCCCACTAGCCTCCTCCTTGGCGAGCAGTACTTC. Its protein is CASSPTSLLLGEQYF.

Of note for this clonotype: The missing conserved phenylalanine or tryptophan at the end of this CDR3 makes a read error likely. The rearrangement joins TRBV6-5 to TRBJ1-1, with D tentatively TRBD1 (6 bases). The CDR3 is 18 amino acids. V dropped 3 bases and J dropped 1 base, with 21 bases sitting between them. CDR1 MNHEY and CDR2 SVGAGI come from the germline V gene. In DNA, the CDR3 is TGTGCCAGCAGTTATATGGGGACACAGGGAAAGTCGAACACTGAAGCTTTCTAT. Its translation: CASSYMGTQGKSNTEAFY.

There are many counts of this clonotype. This chain joins TRBV7-2 and TRBJ2-1, with 9 nucleotides matching TRBD2. V trimming: 6 bases; J trimming: 5 bases; junction bases outside the gene matches: 11. The CDR3 covers 16 residues. Germline V gene data show CDR1 as SGHTA and CDR2 as FQGNSA. The CDR3 reads CASRSEVAGENNEQFF. The CDR3 bases are TGTGCCAGCAGGTCCGAAGTAGCGGGGGAAAACAATGAGCAGTTCTTC.

This clonotype was counted ten times or more. The chain uses TRBV28 and TRBJ2-1; TRBD2 matches at 8 bases. J gave up 5 bases and V 5 bases, and 8 bases lay outside the gene matches. CDR1 and CDR2 (germline): MDHEN, SYDVKM. This CDR3 contains 15 residues. This CDR3 is CASSPPGLGDNEQFF. The CDR3 bases are TGTGCCAGCAGTCCGCCGGGACTAGGAGACAATGAGCAGTTCTTC.